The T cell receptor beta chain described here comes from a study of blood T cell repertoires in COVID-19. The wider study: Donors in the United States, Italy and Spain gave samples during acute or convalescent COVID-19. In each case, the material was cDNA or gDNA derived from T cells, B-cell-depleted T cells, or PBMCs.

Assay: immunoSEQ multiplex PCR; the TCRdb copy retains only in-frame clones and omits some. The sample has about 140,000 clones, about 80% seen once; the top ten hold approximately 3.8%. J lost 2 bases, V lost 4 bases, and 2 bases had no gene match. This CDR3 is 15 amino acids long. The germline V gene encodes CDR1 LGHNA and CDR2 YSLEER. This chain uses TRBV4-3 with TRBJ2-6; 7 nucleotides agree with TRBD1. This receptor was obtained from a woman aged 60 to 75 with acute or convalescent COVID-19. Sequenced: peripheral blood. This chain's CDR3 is CASSLGTAGANVLTF. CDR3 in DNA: TGCGCCAGCAGCCTCGGGACAGCTGGGGCCAACGTCCTGACTTTC.